These T cell receptor beta chains were read from a single sample in a study of T cells in Graves' hyperthyroidism and ophthalmopathy. TCRdb reprocessed the multiplex PCR reads via MiXCR and lists one record per CDR3 protein. The sample lists roughly 500,000 distinct CDR3 sequences, about 20% occurring once. Sequenced material: blood. The receptor source for this set is a woman in her seventies with Graves' ophthalmopathy. The CDR3 runs from the conserved cysteine through the conserved F or W.

V gene | CDR3 protein
TRBV2 | CASSLDSTSGSLRGGQETQYF
TRBV5-1 | CASSSTGSINYGYTF
TRBV19 | CASSLWAPSSARFNEQFF
TRBV18 | CASSPPRGEGYQPQHF
TRBV14 | CASSQVLTDTEAFF
TRBV7-2 | CASSLEAGLSYNEQFF
TRBV7-9 | CASAFTGEYGYTF
TRBV19 | CASSSRGRLNTEAFF
TRBV13 | CASSPILTGGGYTF
TRBV5-6 | CASSPGSGSIYEQYF
TRBV20-1 | CSARSLDRADEQYF
TRBV2 | CASSERGLGTDTQYF
TRBV12-3/TRBV12-4 | CASSKEMNTEAFF
TRBV5-1 | CASSLGSSTNEKLFF
TRBV4-2 | CASSQVTGGDYGYTF
TRBV3-1 | CASSLRGITNEQFF
TRBV9 | CASSVGVAGSYEQYF
TRBV6-1 | CATRTGVDTEAFF
TRBV7-9 | CASSLASGRLNEQFF
TRBV6-1 | CASSNHRSGGTEAFF
TRBV5-1 | CASSLPYRQDYEQYF
TRBV2 | CASRVGGQGYEKLFF
TRBV19 | CASSAVMNTEAFF
TRBV6-1 | CASREASRLQETQYF
TRBV11-2 | CASSPQTGMAKNIQYF
TRBV7-9 | CATSAPGQKFEQYF